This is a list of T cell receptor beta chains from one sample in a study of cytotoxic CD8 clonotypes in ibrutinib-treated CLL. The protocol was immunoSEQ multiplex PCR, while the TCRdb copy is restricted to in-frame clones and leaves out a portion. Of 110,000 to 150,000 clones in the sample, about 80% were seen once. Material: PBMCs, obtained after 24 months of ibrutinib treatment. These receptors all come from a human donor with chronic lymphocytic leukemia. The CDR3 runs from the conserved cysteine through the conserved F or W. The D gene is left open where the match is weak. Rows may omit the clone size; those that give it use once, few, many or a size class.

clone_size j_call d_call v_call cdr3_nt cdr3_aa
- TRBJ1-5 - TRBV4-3 TGCGCCAGCAGCCAAGATCCAGATCAGCCCCAGCATTTT CASSQDPDQPQHF
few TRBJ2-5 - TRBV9 TGTGCCAGCAGCGGACGGGTGACCCAGTACTTC CASSGRVTQYF
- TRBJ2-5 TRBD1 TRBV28 TGTGCCAGCAGGCCCCAAGGACAGGGGGATTCGGAGACCCAGTACTTC CASRPQGQGDSETQYF
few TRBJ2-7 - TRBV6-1 TGTGCCAGCAGTGAAGGCCTGGGGGCGTACCGGGACGAGCAGTACTTC CASSEGLGAYRDEQYF
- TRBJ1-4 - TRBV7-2 TGTGCCAGCAGCTTGCAGGGGTCGATGGGTGAAAAACTGTTTTTT CASSLQGSMGEKLFF
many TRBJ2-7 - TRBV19 TGTGCCAGTAGTATACGTCACGAAAACTACGAGCAGTACTTC CASSIRHENYEQYF
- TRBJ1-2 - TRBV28 TGTGCCAGCAGTTCCGGAAGTTTGTATGGCTACACCTTC CASSSGSLYGYTF
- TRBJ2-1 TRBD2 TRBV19 TGTGCCAGTAGTCCCGGACTAGCGGCCTACAATGAGCAGTTCTTC CASSPGLAAYNEQFF
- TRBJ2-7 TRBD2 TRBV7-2 TGTGCCAGCAGCTTAGCCCCGTTGGCTAGCGGCGCCTACGAGCAGTACTTC CASSLAPLASGAYEQYF
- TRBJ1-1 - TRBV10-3 TGTGCCATCAGTGAGTCGGGCAGGCGGGACACTGAAGCTTTCTTT CAISESGRRDTEAFF
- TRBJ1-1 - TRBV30 TGTGCCTGGAGTGTTCGGGGGGCGAGGACTGAAGCTTTCTTT CAWSVRGARTEAFF
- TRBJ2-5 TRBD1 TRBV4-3 TGCGCCAGCAGCCACCAACAGGGGGAGACCCAGTACTTC CASSHQQGETQYF
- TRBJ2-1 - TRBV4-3 TGCGCCAGCAGCCAAGAGGTACGTGATGAGCAGTTCTTC CASSQEVRDEQFF